This TCR beta chain was recorded in a study of blood T cell repertoires in COVID-19. Study overall: Acute and convalescent COVID-19 specimens originated in the United States, Italy and Spain.

Per germline, CDR1 LNHDA and CDR2 SQIVND (reference sequence). This CDR3 spans 17 amino acids. The V and J ends lost 0 bases and 11 bases, in that order; junction bases with no gene match: 14. While infection was still active, Seattle patients were enrolled and then followed longitudinally. Original analysis: Counts of nucleated cells, estimated from reference gene primer amplification, were obtained. Clones were sequenced by immunoSEQ multiplex PCR, and TCRdb holds only the in-frame ones, with some missing. V, J and clone size derive from that table, while D and trimming were established from the DNA sequence. The repertoire consists of some 38,000 clones, with 84% occurring once and the leading ten covering 1.5% to 2%.

The rearrangement joins TRBV19 to TRBJ1-4; 8 nucleotides line up with TRBD1. This TCR was sampled from a man aged 55 to 70 with COVID-19, enrolled during active disease. Sequencing was performed on peripheral blood. The CDR3 sequence is CASSIDPRGRSQAKLFF. In nucleotides, the CDR3 is TGTGCCAGTAGTATAGATCCCAGGGGGCGAAGTCAGGCGAAACTGTTTTTT.